What follows are 16 T cell receptor beta chains derived from one specimen sequenced in a study of blood T cell repertoires in COVID-19 (dated by TCRdb to about 2020). The library came from the immunoSEQ multiplex PCR assay. TCRdb limited this immuneACCESS table to in-frame rearrangements with V and J called. A share of clones is missing; checked studies link under half to unresolved V genes, and the rest is unexplained. This sample has 190,000 or so clones in its table, and 85% to 90% of those were observed once. The top ten clonotypes cover about 0.96% of the sample. Material: peripheral blood. These receptors were collected from a woman in her late teens or twenties who had recovered from COVID-19.

The chain uses TRBV6-6 and TRBJ1-1, with TRBD1 matching over 9 bases. Unmatched junction bases numbered 8, after V lost 5 bases and J lost 4 bases. This CDR3 has 15 residues. Germline-derived CDR1 and CDR2 are MNHNY and SVGAGI (reference sequence). DNA of the CDR3: TGTGCCAGCAGTGAGACACAGGGGGCCGGCACTGAAGCTTTCTTT. Its protein product is CASSETQGAGTEAFF.

V and J are TRBV21-1 and TRBJ1-3; the D call TRBD1 from the table was never checked on the DNA. TRBV21-1 is termed a pseudogene. The CDR3 spans 17 residues. CDR3 bases: TGTGCCAGCAGCTCCCGGGACAAAGGTTACTCTGGAAACACCATATATTTT. Its protein is CASSSRDKGYSGNTIYF.

This clone has a single count. This chain links TRBV2 with TRBJ2-1; TRBD1 might be the D (6 bases). V shed 3 bases and J shed 9 bases, with 15 bases lying between them. The germline V gene has CDR1 SNHLY and CDR2 FYNNEI. This CDR3 has 14 residues. The CDR3 DNA reads TGTGCCAGCAGTGATCGACTACTAGGGGGTGAGCAGTTCTTC. This gives the protein CASSDRLLGGEQFF.

The J gene is TRBJ2-1, the V gene TRBV19; 10 nucleotides line up with TRBD2. The CDR3 is made up of 15 amino acids. The V gene's germline CDR1 is LNHDA and CDR2 SQIVND (reference sequence). Unmatched junction bases numbered 3, after V lost 3 bases and J lost 4 bases. The CDR3 nucleotides read TGTGCCAGTAGTATTGGGACTAGCGCTTACAATGAGCAGTTCTTC. This gives the protein CASSIGTSAYNEQFF.

J is TRBJ1-5 and V is TRBV7-2, with D tentatively TRBD1 (5 bases). This CDR3 has 15 residues. V lost 1 base and J 4 bases, leaving 11 bases between the germline ends. Per germline, CDR1 SGHTA and CDR2 FQGNSA. CDR3 residues: CASSLERGLNQPQHF. CDR3 nucleotide sequence: TGTGCCAGCAGCTTAGAGCGGGGGTTGAATCAGCCCCAGCATTTT.

V usage is TRBV25-1 and J usage is TRBJ1-1; D might be TRBD1 (5 bases). CDR1 is MGHDK, CDR2 SYGVNS, per germline. This CDR3 has 14 residues. Trimming stripped 7 bases from V and 5 bases from J, with 17 bases between. The CDR3 DNA follows: TGTGCCAGCACCTTTACTGGGGGGTTAACTGAAGCTTTCTTT. It specifies CASTFTGGLTEAFF.

The chain uses TRBV29-1 and TRBJ1-1; perhaps TRBD1 as D (5 bases). V was clipped by 3 bases and J by 3 bases, with 11 bases between them. Germline values: CDR1 SQVTM, CDR2 ANQGSEA. The CDR3 has 13 amino acids. The CDR3: CSVEKGLDTEAFF. The CDR3 DNA reads as TGCAGCGTTGAGAAGGGGCTGGACACTGAAGCTTTCTTT.

This clone was picked up one time. CDR3 nucleotide sequence: TGTGCCATCAGCGCCCTCGGACAGGGCCGGGGACTTTACGAGCAGTACGTC. This codes for CAISALGQGRGLYEQYV. The V call is TRBV10-3, the J call TRBJ2-7; 8 bases line up with TRBD1. With 6 bases clipped from V and 4 bases from J, the junction kept 17 bases outside the gene matches. There are 17 residues in the CDR3. Germline V lookup: CDR1 ENHRY, CDR2 SYGVKD.

This chain connects TRBV5-1 to TRBJ1-1, with 7 bases matching TRBD1. In germline, CDR1 is SGHRS, CDR2 YFSETQ. This CDR3 comprises 14 residues. V dropped 4 bases and J dropped 1; count of bases not matched to a gene: 4. The CDR3 DNA sequence: TGCGCCAGCAGCAGGGACAGTAGGAACACTGAAGCTTTCTTT. Residues: CASSRDSRNTEAFF.

The rearrangement uses TRBV27 and TRBJ1-2; 10 bases line up with TRBD1. From germline, CDR1 is MNHEY and CDR2 SMNVEV (reference sequence). The CDR3 is 14 amino acids. V trimming: 3 bases; J trimming: 7 bases; junction bases outside the gene matches: 5. The CDR3 loop is CASSFRDRGGGYTF. The CDR3 bases are TGTGCCAGCAGTTTCCGGGACAGGGGTGGTGGCTACACCTTC.

The CDR3 reads CASSPAGLAGVWEQFF. CDR3 nucleotides: TGTGCCAGCAGTCCCGCTGGACTAGCGGGAGTATGGGAGCAGTTCTTC. The V and J genes are TRBV6-6 and TRBJ2-1, with 13 bases lining up with TRBD2. This CDR3 is 16 amino acids long. V trimming: 5 bases; J trimming: 10 bases; junction bases outside the gene matches: 11. Germline V lookup: CDR1 MNHNY, CDR2 SVGAGI (reference sequence).

The chain joins TRBV2 to TRBJ1-3; D remains ambiguous. The CDR3 loop spans 12 amino acids. Germline CDR1 and CDR2: SNHLY and FYNNEI. Trimming took 11 bases from V and 6 from J, leaving 14 bases between them. DNA of the CDR3: TGTGCCTCGCGTGCGGTTGTAAACACCATATATTTT. It is translated as CASRAVVNTIYF.

V usage is TRBV7-9 and J usage is TRBJ1-1; no firm D call. Trimming took 6 bases from V and 1 from J, leaving 6 bases between them. This CDR3 is built from 12 residues. CDR1 is SEHNR and CDR2 is FQNEAQ in the germline V gene (reference sequence). This chain's CDR3 is CASRAENTEAFF. CDR3 nucleotide sequence: TGTGCCAGCAGGGCGGAGAACACTGAAGCTTTCTTT.

This sequence joins TRBV30 and TRBJ1-1; D unresolved. The V end was cut by 4 bases, the J end by 0 bases, with 9 bases between. In germline, CDR1 is GTSNPN, CDR2 SVGIG (reference sequence). This CDR3 has 13 residues. Written as DNA, the CDR3 is TGTGCCTGGACTGAACAACTGAACACTGAAGCTTTCTTT. This translates into CAWTEQLNTEAFF.

The chain has TRBV5-5 and TRBJ2-7, with D tentatively TRBD2 (5 bases). From germline, CDR1 is SGHKS and CDR2 YYEKEE (reference sequence). The CDR3 covers 13 residues. With 7 bases removed from V and 6 bases from J, the gap between germline ends came to 17 bases. CDR3 sequence (DNA): TGTGCCAGCGCCTGGCCGGGGTATGGCGAGCAGTACGTC. Translation gives CASAWPGYGEQYV.

The chain carries TRBV6-5 and TRBJ1-3; a possible D gene is TRBD1 (6 bases). Germline CDR1 MNHEY, CDR2 SVGAGI. The V gene lost 5 bases and the J gene lost 2 bases, with 7 bases spanning the gap. This CDR3 is built from 13 residues. CDR3 sequence reads: CASSRTAGNTIYF. For the CDR3, the DNA is TGTGCCAGCAGTAGGACAGCTGGAAACACCATATATTTT.